The clone carrying this TCR beta chain has a single count. Each subset's genomic DNA was shared equally among a number of immunoSEQ plates. TCRdb keeps only in-frame clones here, not all; method: immunoSEQ multiplex PCR. This table has hundreds of thousands of clones, roughly 77% appearing once. The source of the sample is a study of shared clonotypes between healthy human individuals. Trimming pared 3 bases from V and 5 bases from J, leaving 5 bases between. Germline V lookup: CDR1 LNHDA, CDR2 SQIVND (reference sequence). The length of the CDR3 is 12 residues. This clonotype was sampled from a woman in her thirties or forties in good health. Some clones in this sample may be carry-over from other donors' samples. Sequencing was performed on PBMCs. The chain combines TRBV19 with TRBJ2-1; D unclear. The CDR3 nucleotides are TGTGCCAGTAGTATGGAAGACAATGAGCAGTTCTTC. Translating it yields CASSMEDNEQFF.